The 15 T cell receptor beta chains below all came from one sample that was sequenced in a study of blood T cell repertoires in COVID-19. Generated by immunoSEQ multiplex PCR, the TCRdb table keeps only in-frame clones and is missing some. The table has about 370,000 clones, over 75% seen once. Material for sequencing was PBMCs or T cells enriched from blood (not recorded which). The receptors originated from a man between 18 and 29 years old who had recovered from COVID-19.

V gene TRBV7-3 combines with J gene TRBJ2-6, with no clear D. This CDR3 is 14 amino acids long. V was shortened by 6 bases and J by 0 bases, with 6 bases between the two germline ends. Germline V gene data show CDR1 as SGHTA and CDR2 as FQGTGA. CDR3 protein: CASSSHSGANVLTF. As DNA, the CDR3 is TGTGCCAGCAGTTCACACTCTGGGGCCAACGTCCTGACTTTC.

This chain uses TRBV6-2 or TRBV6-3 with TRBJ2-7; 7 positions match TRBD2. The germline V gene has CDR1 MNHEY and CDR2 SVGEGT. The CDR3 spans 15 residues. V gave up 0 bases and J gave up 2 bases; unmatched junction bases: 4. The CDR3 region is CASSYSSTSAYEQYF. In DNA, the CDR3 is TGTGCCAGCAGTTACTCAAGTACTAGCGCCTACGAGCAGTACTTC.

The V gene is TRBV7-7, the J gene TRBJ2-2; D gene unclear. Germline V CDR1 and CDR2: SSHAT, FNYEAQ (reference sequence). With 5 bases removed from V and 5 bases from J, the gap between germline ends came to 9 bases. The CDR3 loop spans 13 amino acids. The CDR3 DNA follows: TGTGCCAGCAGCGGCTCCGGGACCGGGGAGCTGTTTTTT. Its translation: CASSGSGTGELFF.

The V gene is TRBV2, the J gene TRBJ2-7; 7 bases are a match to TRBD2. The germline V gene has CDR1 SNHLY and CDR2 FYNNEI. V shed 4 bases and J 0 bases; nucleotides not matched to a gene: 3. The CDR3 loop spans 14 amino acids. The CDR3 nucleotides read TGTGCCAGCAGTGCCGGGACTACCTCCTACGAGCAGTACTTC. Its translation: CASSAGTTSYEQYF.

The chain links TRBV6-5 to TRBJ1-4; 11 bases map to TRBD1. The germline V gene encodes CDR1 MNHEY and CDR2 SVGAGI. The V gene end was trimmed by 6 bases and the J gene end by 5 bases; junction bases not matched to a gene: 2. The length of the CDR3 is 14 residues. The CDR3 sequence: CASSRDRGNEKLFF. As DNA, the CDR3 is TGTGCCAGCAGCCGGGACAGGGGGAATGAAAAACTGTTTTTT.

This chain connects TRBV6-5 to TRBJ1-2; 8 nucleotides match TRBD1. Trimming cost V 6 bases and J 7 bases; bases outside gene matches: 1. Per germline, CDR1 MNHEY and CDR2 SVGAGI. The CDR3 length is 11 residues. The CDR3, as DNA: TGTGCCAGCAGAGACAGGGGTGGCTACACCTTC. Protein product: CASRDRGGYTF.

This chain links TRBV3-1 (or the pseudogene TRBV3-2) with TRBJ1-4; possibly TRBD1 for D (6 bases). V shed 1 base and J shed 4 bases, with 16 bases lying between them. This CDR3 is built from 17 residues. Per the germline V gene, CDR1 is LGHDT and CDR2 is YNNKEL (reference sequence). The CDR3 DNA reads TGTGCCAGCAGCCAAGTAGGGGACAAAGGGGGTAATGAAAAACTGTTTTTT. Its protein is CASSQVGDKGGNEKLFF.

This chain uses TRBV27 with TRBJ2-7; TRBD1 matches at 7 bases. After removal of 4 bases from V and 6 bases from J, the junction contained 6 bases not matched to a gene. The V gene's germline CDR1 is MNHEY and CDR2 SMNVEV (reference sequence). This CDR3 is built from 13 residues. CDR3 in amino acids: CASSWTGVGEQYF. DNA for the CDR3: TGTGCCAGCAGTTGGACAGGTGTCGGCGAGCAGTACTTC.

The chain employs TRBV7-9 and TRBJ1-2; TRBD1 aligns across 9 bases. The trim removed 4 bases at V and 5 bases at J, leaving 14 bases unmatched. The V gene's germline CDR1 is SEHNR and CDR2 FQNEAQ (reference sequence). The CDR3 has 17 amino acids. CDR3 region: CASSSPLNRGLQYGYTF. The CDR3 region has the DNA TGTGCCAGCAGCTCCCCCCTCAACAGGGGGCTTCAGTATGGCTACACCTTC. The complete variable domain, with remaining parts taken from reference TRBV7-9 and TRBJ1-2, reads DTGVSQNPRHKITKRGQNVTFRCDPISEHNRLYWYRQTLGQGPEFLTYFQNEAQLEKSRLLSDRFSAERPKGSFSTLEIQRTEQGDSAMYLCASSSPLNRGLQYGYTFGSGTRLTVV.

The chain is built from TRBV28 and TRBJ2-1; 9 bases are a match to TRBD2. Germline V CDR1 and CDR2: MDHEN, SYDVKM. V shed 9 bases, J shed 0 bases, and the junction held 9 bases outside the gene matches. The CDR3 sequence is 16 residues long. In nucleotides, the CDR3 is TGTGCCAGTTCAGGGGCTAGCGGGGCCTCCTACAATGAGCAGTTCTTC. Amino acid sequence: CASSGASGASYNEQFF.

This chain joins TRBV21-1 and TRBJ2-1; the table's D call, TRBD2, has no DNA check behind it. TRBV21-1 is a pseudogene. The CDR3 contains 17 residues. CDR3 DNA sequence: TGTGCCAGCAGCAAAGGGACTAGCGGGAGCTCCTACAATGAGCAGTTCTTC. It translates to CASSKGTSGSSYNEQFF.

V is TRBV6-6 and J is TRBJ1-5; weak D call: TRBD1 (6 bases). Trimming stripped 2 bases from V and 6 bases from J, with 11 bases between. Germline CDR1 reads MNHNY; CDR2 reads SVGAGI (reference sequence). This CDR3 region has 14 residues. The CDR3 bases are TGTGCCAGCAGTTACACCGCAGGGGCTCAGCCCCAGCATTTT. This sequence encodes CASSYTAGAQPQHF.

The chain couples TRBV5-4 to TRBJ2-3; tentatively, D is TRBD2 (6 bases). CDR1 is SGHNT, CDR2 YYREEE, per germline (reference sequence). Trimming stripped 6 bases from V and 3 bases from J, with 17 bases between. CDR3 length equals 15 residues. The CDR3 sequence: CASTGTGTHTDTQYF. In DNA form, the CDR3 reads TGTGCCAGCACCGGGACCGGGACTCATACAGATACGCAGTATTTT.

This chain links TRBV7-9 with TRBJ2-2; D uncertain. V lost 7 bases and J 0 bases, leaving 12 bases between the germline ends. This CDR3 has 15 residues. Germline CDR1 and CDR2: SEHNR and FQNEAQ (reference sequence). This chain's CDR3 is CASTPVDANTGELFF. CDR3 coding DNA: TGTGCCAGCACCCCGGTTGATGCGAACACCGGGGAGCTGTTTTTT.

V is TRBV11-2 and J is TRBJ2-7; 12 positions match TRBD2. After removal of 5 bases from V and 2 bases from J, the junction contained 7 bases not matched to a gene. This CDR3 is 16 amino acids long. The V gene's germline CDR1 is SGHAT and CDR2 FQNNGV. Here the CDR3 reads CASSPFLAGGTYEQYF. In DNA form, the CDR3 reads TGTGCCAGCAGCCCGTTCCTAGCGGGAGGGACCTACGAGCAGTACTTC.